What follows are 17 T cell receptor beta chains derived from one specimen sequenced in a study of T cell responses to AZD1222 COVID-19 vaccine (dated by TCRdb to about 2021). The sample's time point, from its label and the paper: about 28 days (+/-7) after the second vaccine dose. What the treatment or condition label conveys for this sample: meningococcal conjugate vaccine given as trial control. The library was produced with the immunoSEQ multiplex PCR assay. Drawn from immuneACCESS, this table holds only the in-frame rearrangements with V and J called that TCRdb kept. Clones are partly lost; checked studies trace under half to an unresolved V gene and leave the rest unexplained. The sample table holds 200,000 to 250,000 clones, of which approximately 94% were seen once. The ten largest make up around 1.7% of the sample. Sample: peripheral blood, taken 28 days after the second dose of the MenACWY control vaccine. All receptors come from an adult who received the MenACWY meningococcal vaccine as a control.

The chain combines TRBV11-3 with TRBJ2-3, with TRBD1 identical over 8 bases. This CDR3 comprises 15 residues. Trimming cost V 1 base and J 2 bases; bases outside gene matches: 2. Germline V lookup: CDR1 SGHNT, CDR2 YENEEA. The CDR3 is CASSLGTGNTDTQYF. In DNA, the CDR3 is TGTGCCAGCAGCTTAGGGACAGGGAACACAGATACGCAGTATTTT.

With respect to this clone: One end of the junction varies from germline; a read error may be responsible. This chain connects TRBV7-2 to TRBJ1-6; TRBD1 might be the D (6 bases). This CDR3 is built from 16 residues. CDR1 SGHTA and CDR2 FQGNSA come from the germline V gene. This CDR3 reads CATSGGAEGYNSPLHF. The CDR3 nucleotides are TGTGCCACCAGCGGGGGGGCTGAAGGATATAATTCACCCCTCCACTTT. The full variable domain, rest sourced from reference TRBV7-2 and TRBJ1-6, is GAGVSQSPSNKVTEKGKDVELRCDPISGHTALYWYRQSLGQGLEFLIYFQGNSAPDKSGLPSDRFSAERTGGSVSTLTIQRTQQEDSAVYLCATSGGAEGYNSPLHFGNGTRLTVT.

This rearrangement joins TRBV4-2 to TRBJ2-1; perhaps TRBD1 as D (6 bases). The germline V and J ends were trimmed by 1 base and 7 bases, with 11 bases remaining between them. Germline CDR1 is LGHNA and CDR2 is YNFKEQ. This CDR3 is built from 14 residues. The CDR3 region has the DNA TGTGCCAGCAGCCAAGGGACAGCCCAAAATGAGCAGTTCTTC. Protein: CASSQGTAQNEQFF.

This clone turned up a few times. This rearrangement joins TRBV7-9 to TRBJ1-1; a possible D gene is TRBD1 (5 bases). V gave up 11 bases and J gave up 2 bases, with 21 bases separating them. This CDR3 comprises 15 residues. Germline lookup yields CDR1 SEHNR and CDR2 FQNEAQ (reference sequence). The CDR3 coding sequence is TGTGCCCGGTCGGAGGAGGGGCACAACAACACTGAAGCTTTCTTT. Amino acids: CARSEEGHNNTEAFF.

The CDR3 loop reads CATEGIHGYTF. The CDR3 DNA follows: TGTGCCACCGAAGGGATCCATGGCTACACCTTC. This chain uses TRBV15 with TRBJ1-2; no clear D gene. V was trimmed by 8 bases and J by 6 bases, leaving 10 bases between them. Germline CDR1 LNHNV, CDR2 YYDKDF (reference sequence). There are 11 residues in the CDR3.

The rearrangement links TRBV29-1 to TRBJ2-7, with D possibly TRBD1 on 6 matching bases. V gave up 4 bases and J gave up 2 bases, with 9 bases separating them. The CDR3 has 12 residues. Germline CDR1 is SQVTM and CDR2 is ANQGSEA. The CDR3 is CSVGPGAYEQYF. CDR3 sequence (DNA): TGCAGCGTTGGGCCAGGGGCCTACGAGCAGTACTTC.

The chain couples TRBV27 to TRBJ1-6; perhaps TRBD1 as D (5 bases). Germline V gene data show CDR1 as MNHEY and CDR2 as SMNVEV (reference sequence). The CDR3 extends over 16 amino acids. Deletions cut 4 bases from V and 7 bases from J, with 17 bases between. The CDR3 reads CASSSLRVDANSPLHF. The DNA of the CDR3 is TGTGCCAGCAGTTCCCTCAGGGTCGACGCCAATTCACCCCTCCACTTT.

The V and J genes are TRBV7-8 and TRBJ1-2; D remains ambiguous. Germline assignment: CDR1 SGHVS and CDR2 FQNEAQ. The CDR3 has 13 residues. V lost 2 bases to trimming and J lost 2 bases, with 6 bases between them. The CDR3 coding sequence is TGTGCCAGCAGCTTATCCGTCAACTATGGCTACACCTTC. This encodes CASSLSVNYGYTF.

This rearrangement joins TRBV27 to TRBJ2-7, with 8 bases fitting TRBD1. The germline gives CDR1 MNHEY, CDR2 SMNVEV (reference sequence). The CDR3 totals 14 residues. The trim removed 6 bases at V and 5 bases at J, leaving 9 bases unmatched. DNA for the CDR3: TGTGCCAGCAGGCGATCAGGGGGCGGGAACGAGCAGTACTTC. It codes for CASRRSGGGNEQYF.

The chain couples TRBV18 to TRBJ1-2; a possible D gene is TRBD1 (6 bases). This CDR3 comprises 15 residues. With 0 bases removed from V and 9 bases from J, the gap between germline ends came to 17 bases. Germline loops: CDR1 KGHSH, CDR2 LQKENI. The CDR3 DNA sequence: TGTGCCAGCTCACCACCGCTTTTACAGGGTCGAAGCTACACCTTC. Its translation: CASSPPLLQGRSYTF.

V gene TRBV6-1 combines with J gene TRBJ1-3, with unresolved D. Per the germline V gene, CDR1 is MNHNS and CDR2 is SASEGT. The CDR3 is made up of 17 amino acids. V was trimmed by 0 bases and J by 0 bases, leaving 12 bases between them. The CDR3 sequence: CASSEALQVVSGNTIYF. Written as DNA, the CDR3 is TGTGCCAGCAGTGAAGCGCTTCAGGTCGTCTCTGGAAACACCATATATTTT.

The CDR3: CASSYSSGLTEAFF. The CDR3 nucleotides read TGTGCCAGCAGTTATAGTTCAGGGCTGACTGAAGCTTTCTTT. The rearrangement uses TRBV6-2 or TRBV6-3 and TRBJ1-1, with D possibly TRBD1 on 5 matching bases. The CDR3 runs 14 residues. Per germline, CDR1 MNHEY and CDR2 SVGEGT. V lost 3 bases, J lost 5 bases, and 13 bases lay in between.

The chain recombines TRBV5-4 with TRBJ2-4, with D perhaps assigned TRBD1 or TRBD2 (5 bases each). Germline assignment: CDR1 SGHNT and CDR2 YYREEE (reference sequence). Trimming took off 0 bases at V and 6 bases at J, with 10 bases between the two ends. This CDR3 is built from 14 residues. The CDR3 region is CASSLGDVGNIQYF. DNA of the CDR3: TGTGCCAGCAGCTTGGGGGACGTTGGAAACATTCAGTACTTC.

The gene calls are TRBV6-5 and TRBJ1-5; tentative D call: TRBD1 (6 bases). The CDR3 consists of 14 residues. CDR1 and CDR2 from the germline V gene are MNHEY and SVGAGI. V was shortened by 7 bases and J by 2 bases, with 12 bases between the two germline ends. In DNA form, the CDR3 reads TGTGCCAGCAACCCAGGGGATGGCAATCAGCCCCAGCATTTT. Translating gives CASNPGDGNQPQHF.

DNA of the CDR3: TGTGCCAGCAGTTACCCGACAGGGAGCAATCAGCCCCAGCATTTT. It codes for CASSYPTGSNQPQHF. J is TRBJ1-5 and V is TRBV6-2 or TRBV6-3, with 7 bases fitting TRBD1. V lost 2 bases and J lost 1; bases outside the gene matches: 2. This CDR3 is built from 15 residues. Germline lookup yields CDR1 MNHEY and CDR2 SVGEGT.

The V and J genes are TRBV5-1 and TRBJ2-1; D is undetermined. Germline lookup yields CDR1 SGHRS and CDR2 YFSETQ. Trimming left V 4 bases short and J 5 bases short, with 7 bases between. The CDR3 has 12 residues. The DNA of the CDR3 is TGCGCCAGCAGCATCAATCACAATGAGCAGTTCTTC. Protein sequence: CASSINHNEQFF.

This clone has only one observation. V and J are TRBV19 and TRBJ1-3, with D unclear. The CDR3 has 14 residues. V gave up 7 bases and J gave up 0 bases, with 10 bases separating them. Germline V lookup: CDR1 LNHDA, CDR2 SQIVND (reference sequence). The CDR3, as DNA: TGTGCCAGTAATCCTGTGAACTCTGGAAACACCATATATTTT. It specifies CASNPVNSGNTIYF. Variable domain in full (rest from reference TRBV19 and TRBJ1-3): DGGITQSPKYLFRKEGQNVTLSCEQNLNHDAMYWYRQDPGQGLRLIYYSQIVNDFQKGDIAEGYSVSREKKESFPLTVTSAQKNPTAFYLCASNPVNSGNTIYFGEGSWLTVV.